The rows below give T cell receptor beta chains drawn from one sample of a study of blood T cell repertoires in COVID-19. The data were produced by immunoSEQ multiplex PCR, yet TCRdb's version contains in-frame clones alone and is incomplete. Among about 90,000 clones listed, 75% to 90% were seen once. Source material: peripheral blood. These receptor sequences come from a human donor in a cohort sampled during active COVID-19. Both conserved end residues are part of each CDR3.

V gene,CDR3 protein
TRBV19,CASSIGDRGGGGQPQHF
TRBV6-1,CASSSSGSSYNEQFF
TRBV9,CASTIGIRGTGELFF
TRBV7-2,CASSFQQGANSPLHF
TRBV15,CATSRGKRGIETQYF
TRBV5-1,CASSLTAQGAYGYTF
TRBV18,CASSGQGAGIQPQHF
TRBV5-4,CASSLNQGGASGYTF
TRBV5-1,CASSQGLAGAGDTQYF
TRBV6-5,CASRPRQGTNEKLFF
TRBV13,CASSLTSGEQFF
TRBV5-1,CASSFTGVGTEAFF
TRBV7-2,CASSYTPGDTQYF
TRBV2,CASSSPGQGQGNTIYF
TRBV2,CASSDGGEGLEQYF
TRBV6-5,CATQYARGSPLHF
TRBV6-1,CASSESDPYEQYF
TRBV6-5,CASSYSHRDSPLHF
TRBV10-3,CAISSPDYGYTF
TRBV30,CAGQGFYEQYF
TRBV18,CASSPQASANTIYF
TRBV6-4,CASGQGARKKNEKLFF
TRBV4-1,CASSRSSLARTNEKLFF
TRBV6-5,CASRGPGQGYEQYF
TRBV5-1,CASSLAPYTDTQYF
TRBV12-5,CASGLGQGLAGGGETQYF
TRBV18,CASSPGPGDNSPLHF
TRBV10-3,CAISESGTSDHEQYF
TRBV11-2,CASSLDGRGRGELFF
TRBV18,CASSLSRGRNTGELFF
TRBV5-6,CASSLPQGRSGNTIYF
TRBV18,CASSPFSGTTNEKLFF
TRBV24-1,CATSDLAGPNTGELFF
TRBV6-5,CASNRDTGGEQYF
TRBV6-2/TRBV6-3,CASSYSRVVNSYEQYF
TRBV30,CAWSRYILGYGYTF
TRBV6-5,CASSPHWSSYNEQFF
TRBV4-1,CASSQASGFPGANVLTF
TRBV10-3,CANLDRGQGGYTF
TRBV12-3/TRBV12-4,CASRTFGGGELFF
TRBV30,CAWSTSGGYNEQFF
TRBV5-3,CARSFHRYSGGERQTQYF
TRBV6-6,CASSYPTLDTGELFF
TRBV6-5,CASSPRSGTQYF
TRBV2,CASRPFTGSPSGYTF
TRBV29-1,CSGDRGEDSTEAFF
TRBV7-8,CASSLRQGYYGYTF
TRBV7-6,CASSDRTGNQPQHF
TRBV5-1,CASSQIGGQGTDTQYF
TRBV9,CASSGGAGPNTGELFF
TRBV7-8,CASSLVGTRAYEQYF
TRBV18,CASSPPSPDRGGSSYEQYF
TRBV6-6,CASVRAGARTEAFF